Below, one T cell receptor beta chain is given with its context. What it binds is unknown. This sample was included in a study of OX40 agonist ivuxolimab in advanced cancers. Study-wide context: Patients' therapy was ivuxolimab, an antibody that acts as an agonist of OX40 (CD134).

Study findings and constraints: Clonal expansion by week 6 occurred in CD4+ and CD8+ blood T cells (at 0.1 to 3.0 mg/kg). Among the lowest levels of clonal expansion were found in partial responders at 0.1-3.0 mg/kg. Normalized T-cell clonal expansion was also low in a subset of nonresponders.

The repertoire was sequenced with immunoSEQ multiplex PCR; TCRdb's copy has only in-frame clones and lacks some. The sample holds tens of thousands of clones, around 90% seen once. The sequence derives from an adult with an advanced solid tumor such as melanoma, head and neck, liver or kidney cancer. The sample consisted of CD4+ or CD8+ T cells sorted from blood, taken in a trial of the OX40 agonist ivuxolimab.

The CDR3 DNA reads as TGTGCCAGTAGTCTTACCGGGACAGGTAATGAAAAACTGTTTTTT. This gives the protein CASSLTGTGNEKLFF. V usage is TRBV19 and J usage is TRBJ1-4; 8 nucleotides align to TRBD1. The CDR3 spans 15 residues. With 5 bases clipped from V and 4 bases from J, the junction kept 6 bases outside the gene matches. CDR1 is LNHDA and CDR2 is SQIVND in the germline V gene (reference sequence). The full variable domain, in which reference TRBV19 and TRBJ1-4 provide the parts outside the CDR3, is DGGITQSPKYLFRKEGQNVTLSCEQNLNHDAMYWYRQDPGQGLRLIYYSQIVNDFQKGDIAEGYSVSREKKESFPLTVTSAQKNPTAFYLCASSLTGTGNEKLFFGSGTQLSVL.